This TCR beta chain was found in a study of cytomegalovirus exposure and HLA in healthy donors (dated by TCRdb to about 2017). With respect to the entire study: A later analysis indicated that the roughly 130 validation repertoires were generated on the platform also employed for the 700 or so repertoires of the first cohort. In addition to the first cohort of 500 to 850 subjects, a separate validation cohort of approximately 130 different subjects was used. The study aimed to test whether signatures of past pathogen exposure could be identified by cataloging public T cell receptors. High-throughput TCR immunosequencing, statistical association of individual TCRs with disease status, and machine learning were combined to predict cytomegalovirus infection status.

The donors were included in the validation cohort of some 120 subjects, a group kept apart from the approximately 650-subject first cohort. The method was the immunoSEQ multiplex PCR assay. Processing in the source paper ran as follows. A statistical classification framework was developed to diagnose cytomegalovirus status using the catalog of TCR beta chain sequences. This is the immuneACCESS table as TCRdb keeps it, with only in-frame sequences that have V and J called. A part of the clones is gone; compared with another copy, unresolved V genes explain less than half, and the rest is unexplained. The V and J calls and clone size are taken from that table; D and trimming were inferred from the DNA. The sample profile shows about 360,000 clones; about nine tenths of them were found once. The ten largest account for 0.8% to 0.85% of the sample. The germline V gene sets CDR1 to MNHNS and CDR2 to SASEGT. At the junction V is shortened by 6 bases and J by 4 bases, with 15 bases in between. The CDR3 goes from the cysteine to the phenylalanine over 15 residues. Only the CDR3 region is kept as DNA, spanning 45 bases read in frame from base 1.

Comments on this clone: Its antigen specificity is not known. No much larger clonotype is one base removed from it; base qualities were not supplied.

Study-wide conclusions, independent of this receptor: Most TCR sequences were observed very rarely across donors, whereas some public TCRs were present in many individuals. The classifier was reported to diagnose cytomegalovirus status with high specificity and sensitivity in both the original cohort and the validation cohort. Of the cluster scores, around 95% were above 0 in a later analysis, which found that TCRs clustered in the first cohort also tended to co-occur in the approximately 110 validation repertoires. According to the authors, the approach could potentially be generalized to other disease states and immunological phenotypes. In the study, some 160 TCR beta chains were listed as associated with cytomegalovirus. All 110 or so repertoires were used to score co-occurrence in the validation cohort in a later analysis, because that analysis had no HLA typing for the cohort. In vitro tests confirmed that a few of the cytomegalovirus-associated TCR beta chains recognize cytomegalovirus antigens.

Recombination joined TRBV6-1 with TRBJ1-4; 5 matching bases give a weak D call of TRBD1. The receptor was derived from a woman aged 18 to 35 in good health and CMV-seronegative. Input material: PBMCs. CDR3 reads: CASRAGTPNNEKLFF. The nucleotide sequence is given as TGTGCCAGCAGGGCCGGGACTCCTAATAATGAAAAACTGTTTTTT.